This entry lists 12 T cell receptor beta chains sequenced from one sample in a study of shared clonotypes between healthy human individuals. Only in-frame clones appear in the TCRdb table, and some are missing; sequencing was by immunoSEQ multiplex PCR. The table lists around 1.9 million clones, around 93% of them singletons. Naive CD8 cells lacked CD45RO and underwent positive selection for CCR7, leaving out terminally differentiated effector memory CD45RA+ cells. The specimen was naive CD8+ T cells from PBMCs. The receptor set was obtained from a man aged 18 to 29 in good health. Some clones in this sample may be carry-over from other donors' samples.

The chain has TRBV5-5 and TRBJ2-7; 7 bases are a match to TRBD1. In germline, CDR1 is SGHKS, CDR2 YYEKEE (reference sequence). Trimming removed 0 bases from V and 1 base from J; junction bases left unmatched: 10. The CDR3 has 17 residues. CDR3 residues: CASSLEQGLVGSYEQYF. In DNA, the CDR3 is TGTGCCAGCAGCTTGGAACAGGGGTTGGTCGGTTCCTACGAGCAGTACTTC.

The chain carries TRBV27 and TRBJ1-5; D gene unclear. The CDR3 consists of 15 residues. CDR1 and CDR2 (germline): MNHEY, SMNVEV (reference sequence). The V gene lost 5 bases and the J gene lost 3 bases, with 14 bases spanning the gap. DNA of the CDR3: TGTGCCAGCAGTCTAAGTCGGGGTCTCAATCAGCCCCAGCATTTT. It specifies CASSLSRGLNQPQHF.

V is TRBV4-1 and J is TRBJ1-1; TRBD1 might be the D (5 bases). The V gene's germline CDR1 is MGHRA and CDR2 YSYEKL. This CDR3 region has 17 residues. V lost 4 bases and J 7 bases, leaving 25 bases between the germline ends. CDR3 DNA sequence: TGCGCCAGCAGCCTTCAGGCAGGGTATACAGAAACGTTTGAAGCTTTCTTT. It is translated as CASSLQAGYTETFEAFF.

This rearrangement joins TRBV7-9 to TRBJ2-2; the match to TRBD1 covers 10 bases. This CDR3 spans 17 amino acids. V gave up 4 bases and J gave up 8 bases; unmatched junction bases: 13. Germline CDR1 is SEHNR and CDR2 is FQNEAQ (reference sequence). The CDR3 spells CASSSTRDRGTQGELFF. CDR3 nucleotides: TGTGCCAGCAGCTCCACCCGGGACAGGGGAACTCAGGGGGAGCTGTTTTTT.

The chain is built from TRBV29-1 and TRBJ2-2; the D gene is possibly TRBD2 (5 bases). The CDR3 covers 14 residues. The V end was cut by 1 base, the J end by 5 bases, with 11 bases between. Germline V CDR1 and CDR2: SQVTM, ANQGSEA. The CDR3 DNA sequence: TGCAGCGTTGAAGCCCCGGGGAGAACCGGGGAGCTGTTTTTT. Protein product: CSVEAPGRTGELFF.

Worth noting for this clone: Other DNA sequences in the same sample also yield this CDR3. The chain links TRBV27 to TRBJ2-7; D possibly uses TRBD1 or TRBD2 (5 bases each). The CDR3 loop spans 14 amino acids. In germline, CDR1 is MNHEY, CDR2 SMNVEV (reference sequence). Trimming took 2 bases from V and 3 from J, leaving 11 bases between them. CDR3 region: CASSLGGQGYEQYF. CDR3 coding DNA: TGTGCCAGCAGTTTAGGCGGGCAGGGCTACGAGCAGTACTTC.

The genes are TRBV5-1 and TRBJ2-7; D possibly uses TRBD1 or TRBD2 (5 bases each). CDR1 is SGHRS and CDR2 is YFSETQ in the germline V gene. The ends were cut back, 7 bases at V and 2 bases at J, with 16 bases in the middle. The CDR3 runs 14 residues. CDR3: CASPTGTDAYEQYF. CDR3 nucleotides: TGCGCCAGCCCAACCGGGACGGATGCCTACGAGCAGTACTTC.

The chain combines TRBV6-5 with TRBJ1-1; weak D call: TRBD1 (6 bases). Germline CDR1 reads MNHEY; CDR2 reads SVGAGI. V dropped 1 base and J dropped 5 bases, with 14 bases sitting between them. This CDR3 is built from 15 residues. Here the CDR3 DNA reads TGTGCCAGCAGTTACTTCCAGGGGTCGGGGACTGAAGCTTTCTTT. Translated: CASSYFQGSGTEAFF.

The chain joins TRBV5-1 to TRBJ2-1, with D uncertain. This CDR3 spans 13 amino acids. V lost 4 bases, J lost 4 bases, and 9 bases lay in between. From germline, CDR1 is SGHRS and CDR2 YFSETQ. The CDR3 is CASSMTSYNEQFF. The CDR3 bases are TGCGCCAGCAGCATGACAAGTTACAATGAGCAGTTCTTC.

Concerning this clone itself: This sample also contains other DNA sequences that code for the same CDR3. CDR3 DNA: TGCAGCGTTGGGAGAGGCTATGGCTACACCTTC. It codes for CSVGRGYGYTF. The rearrangement links TRBV29-1 to TRBJ1-2; no clear D. This CDR3 spans 11 amino acids. V gave up 4 bases and J gave up 4 bases, with 7 bases separating them. Germline CDR1 and CDR2: SQVTM and ANQGSEA.

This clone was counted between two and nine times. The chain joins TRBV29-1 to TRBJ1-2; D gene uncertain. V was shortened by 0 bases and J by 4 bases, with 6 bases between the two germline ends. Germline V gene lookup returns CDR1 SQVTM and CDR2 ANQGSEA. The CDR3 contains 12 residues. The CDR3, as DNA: TGCAGCGTTGAAGAACAGAGCTATGGCTACACCTTC. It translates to CSVEEQSYGYTF.

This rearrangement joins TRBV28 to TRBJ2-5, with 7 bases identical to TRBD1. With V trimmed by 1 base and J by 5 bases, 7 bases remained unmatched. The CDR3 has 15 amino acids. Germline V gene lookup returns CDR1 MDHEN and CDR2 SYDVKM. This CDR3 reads CASSLLLGGGETQYF. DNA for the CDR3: TGTGCCAGCAGTTTATTGTTAGGGGGCGGTGAGACCCAGTACTTC.